One and the same sample provided the 3 T cell receptor beta chains below, sequenced in a study of blood T cell repertoires in COVID-19. The table came from immunoSEQ multiplex PCR; TCRdb's copy has only in-frame clones and leaves some out. The table records about 13,000 clones, 65% to 90% of them present only once. What was sequenced was peripheral blood. These receptors all stem from a man aged 35-49 years with active or convalescent COVID-19.

V and J are TRBV6-5 and TRBJ1-3; D is undetermined. The CDR3 contains 14 residues. Trimming removed 5 bases at V and 3 bases at J, with 11 bases between. Germline CDR1 MNHEY, CDR2 SVGAGI. CDR3 nucleotide sequence: TGTGCCAGCAGTCCCGGGAATCGTGGAAACACCATATATTTT. Encoded protein: CASSPGNRGNTIYF.

This chain connects TRBV5-6 to TRBJ2-7, with D perhaps TRBD1 (5 bases). The CDR3 has 13 amino acids. Germline CDR1 SGHDT, CDR2 YYEEEE. V shed 4 bases and J shed 1 base, with 9 bases lying between them. The CDR3 DNA is TGTGCCAGCAGCCCAACAGGATCCTACGAGCAGTACTTC. This sequence encodes CASSPTGSYEQYF. Looking up the rest from reference TRBV5-6 and TRBJ2-7 gives the full variable domain: DAGVTQSPTHLIKTRGQQVTLRCSPKSGHDTVSWYQQALGQGPQFIFQYYEEEERQRGNFPDRFSGHQFPNYSSELNVNALLLGDSALYLCASSPTGSYEQYFGPGTRLTVT.

The gene calls are TRBV10-3 and TRBJ1-2, with 9 bases that match TRBD1. Germline V lookup: CDR1 ENHRY, CDR2 SYGVKD. The CDR3 is made up of 16 amino acids. With 4 bases clipped from V and 4 bases from J, the junction kept 10 bases outside the gene matches. CDR3 protein: CAISATGTGSPYGYTF. The CDR3 nucleotides are TGTGCCATCAGTGCCACCGGGACAGGGTCCCCCTATGGCTACACCTTC.